Listed below are T cell receptor beta chains from one sample, sequenced in a study of neurological immune-mediated disorders. TCRdb independently ran MiXCR on the 5' RACE reads; one entry per CDR3 protein. The sample shows roughly 61,000 distinct CDR3 sequences, more than 20% of them seen only once. The sample taken for sequencing was PBMCs. The receptors originated from a man in his sixties with HTLV-1-associated myelopathy (HAM/TSP). Both conserved end residues are part of each CDR3. D genes are given only for firm matches. Not all rows give a size; the values are once, few, many and, for expanded clones, a class.

len	v_gene	d_gene	j_gene	abundance	CDR3aa	CDR3nt
15	TRBV6-1	TRBD2	TRBJ2-2	few	CASARTSGKTGELFF	TGTGCCAGCGCTCGGACTAGCGGGAAAACCGGGGAGCTGTTTTTT
15	TRBV9	-	TRBJ1-3	-	CASSVGPGIGYTIYF	TGTGCCAGCAGCGTAGGTCCGGGGATAGGATACACCATATATTTT
14	TRBV7-3	TRBD1	TRBJ2-3	many	CASSTAGGSDTQYF	TGTGCCAGCAGCACCGCAGGGGGCTCAGATACGCAGTATTTT
14	TRBV7-9	-	TRBJ2-3	many	CASYLDRSTDTQYF	TGTGCCAGCTACCTAGACAGAAGCACAGATACGCAGTATTTT
14	TRBV12-3/TRBV12-4	-	TRBJ2-5	many	CASSFGQGRETQYF	TGTGCCAGCAGTTTTGGGCAGGGGAGAGAGACCCAGTACTTC
16	TRBV2	-	TRBJ2-1	many	CASSDIGTSREDEQFF	TGTGCCAGCAGTGACATCGGAACTTCGAGGGAGGATGAGCAGTTCTTC
12	TRBV4-1	-	TRBJ1-1	many	CASSQDRTEAFF	TGCGCCAGCAGCCAAGATAGGACTGAAGCTTTCTTT
14	TRBV5-4	TRBD1	TRBJ2-3	-	CASRKTGGEDTQYF	TGTGCCAGCAGGAAGACAGGGGGGGAAGATACGCAGTATTTT
15	TRBV20-1	-	TRBJ1-6	many	CSARGRQSRNSPLHF	TGCAGTGCTAGAGGAAGACAAAGCAGAAATTCACCCCTCCACTTT
15	TRBV5-1	TRBD1	TRBJ2-3	many	CASSLAGQLTDTQYF	TGCGCCAGCAGCTTGGCGGGACAGCTCACAGATACGCAGTATTTT
14	TRBV10-3	-	TRBJ1-5	many	CAISDGTNNQPQHF	TGTGCCATCAGTGACGGGACAAACAATCAGCCCCAGCATTTT
15	TRBV11-2	TRBD2	TRBJ2-1	-	CASSPGRAGRNEQFF	TGTGCCAGCAGCCCCGGGAGGGCAGGGCGCAATGAGCAGTTCTTC
11	TRBV29-1	-	TRBJ1-2	once	CSAEQENGYTF	TGCAGCGCCGAACAGGAGAATGGCTACACCTTC
13	TRBV5-1	-	TRBJ1-1	many	CASSQFGDAEAFF	TGCGCCAGCAGCCAATTTGGGGATGCTGAAGCTTTCTTT
13	TRBV12-3/TRBV12-4	-	TRBJ1-2	many	CASSPLGGYGYTF	TGTGCCAGCAGCCCGCTGGGGGGCTATGGCTACACCTTC
15	TRBV28	TRBD1	TRBJ1-1	medium-sized	CASSSPTGKNTEAFF	TGTGCCAGCAGTTCCCCGACAGGGAAGAACACTGAAGCTTTCTTT
14	TRBV24-1	TRBD1	TRBJ2-1	many	CATSDVYRGGEQFF	TGTGCCACCAGTGATGTCTACAGGGGCGGTGAGCAGTTCTTC
12	TRBV20-1	TRBD2	TRBJ2-1	many	CSAGLAGYKQFF	TGCAGTGCTGGACTAGCGGGGTACAAGCAGTTCTTC
17	TRBV20-1	TRBD1	TRBJ1-1	many	CSARELQGRGKNTEAFF	TGCAGTGCTAGAGAGTTACAGGGGAGGGGGAAGAACACTGAAGCTTTCTTT
12	TRBV27	-	TRBJ2-3	few	CASSAGTDTQYF	TGTGCCAGCAGTGCAGGCACAGATACGCAGTATTTT
12	TRBV20-1	-	TRBJ2-1	many	CSARQLYNEQFF	TGCAGTGCTAGACAGCTCTACAATGAGCAGTTCTTC
13	TRBV7-9	-	TRBJ2-1	many	CASTPLALGEQFF	TGTGCCAGCACCCCACTCGCTCTAGGCGAGCAGTTCTTC
17	TRBV5-1	TRBD2	TRBJ2-1	-	CASSPTVLAGGYNEQFF	TGCGCCAGCAGCCCGACCGTTCTAGCGGGAGGCTACAATGAGCAGTTCTTC
14	TRBV28	TRBD1	TRBJ2-5	many	CASSSRQGPETQYF	TGTGCCAGCAGTTCCCGACAGGGCCCAGAGACCCAGTACTTC
11	TRBV3-1	-	TRBJ1-1	many	CASSAVTEAFF	TGTGCCAGCAGCGCCGTCACTGAAGCTTTCTTT
16	TRBV5-6	-	TRBJ2-1	many	CASSAPKQEIYNEQFF	TGTGCCAGCAGCGCCCCGAAGCAGGAGATCTACAATGAGCAGTTCTTC
15	TRBV7-8	-	TRBJ2-1	many	CASSVGRSTYNEQFF	TGTGCCAGCAGCGTGGGGCGGAGCACCTACAATGAGCAGTTCTTC
15	TRBV4-2	TRBD2	TRBJ2-7	many	CASSQGAGGRGEQYF	TGTGCCAGCAGCCAAGGTGCGGGAGGGCGCGGCGAGCAGTACTTC
15	TRBV18	-	TRBJ2-7	-	CASSPNRVWAYEQYF	TGTGCCAGCTCACCGAACCGGGTGTGGGCCTACGAGCAGTACTTC
21	TRBV7-6	TRBD1	TRBJ1-6	-	CASSLEPRDRGADYYNSPLHF	TGTGCCAGCAGCTTGGAGCCCCGGGACAGGGGTGCTGACTACTATAATTCACCCCTCCACTTT
15	TRBV7-8	-	TRBJ2-2	many	CASSLGVTQAGELFF	TGTGCCAGCAGCTTAGGGGTAACCCAGGCGGGAGAGCTGTTTTTT
14	TRBV5-1	-	TRBJ2-7	-	CASSLSADHYEQYF	TGCGCCAGCAGCTTGTCGGCGGACCATTACGAGCAGTACTTC
11	TRBV20-1	-	TRBJ2-7	many	CSANNEDYAYF	TGCAGTGCCAACAACGAGGACTATGCGTACTTC
13	TRBV7-9	-	TRBJ2-3	many	CASSPGGTDTQYF	TGTGCCAGCAGCCCTGGGGGGACAGATACGCAGTATTTT
14	TRBV28	-	TRBJ2-4	many	CASSLPGIGNIQYF	TGTGCCAGCAGTTTACCGGGTATAGGAAACATTCAGTACTTC
14	TRBV29-1	-	TRBJ2-3	few	CSVDSGPSTDTQYF	TGCAGCGTTGATTCAGGACCGAGCACAGATACGCAGTATTTT
17	TRBV18	TRBD2	TRBJ2-1	many	CASSPTLAGGRYNEQFF	TGTGCCAGCTCACCTACTTTAGCGGGAGGGCGCTACAATGAGCAGTTCTTC
14	TRBV12-3/TRBV12-4	TRBD2	TRBJ2-7	-	CASSITGRTDEQYF	TGTGCCAGCAGTATAACCGGGAGGACGGACGAGCAGTACTTC
15	TRBV20-1	TRBD1	TRBJ2-3	many	CSARAAQGALDTQYF	TGCAGTGCTAGAGCCGCACAGGGGGCTTTGGATACGCAGTATTTT
17	TRBV7-2	TRBD2	TRBJ2-1	many	CASSFERAGGPGDEQFF	TGTGCCAGCAGCTTCGAAAGAGCGGGAGGGCCTGGGGATGAGCAGTTCTTC
15	TRBV9	-	TRBJ2-5	-	CASSVDAGLRGTQYF	TGTGCCAGCAGCGTAGACGCCGGTTTGAGGGGGACCCAGTACTTC
15	TRBV20-1	-	TRBJ1-4	-	CSSPTGLGTNEKLFF	TGCAGTTCCCCTACAGGGTTGGGAACTAATGAAAAACTGTTTTTT
16	TRBV12-3/TRBV12-4	TRBD2	TRBJ2-1	many	CASSPLGLAGVVEQFF	TGTGCCAGCAGCCCTCTAGGGCTAGCGGGAGTAGTTGAGCAGTTCTTC
19	TRBV5-1	TRBD2	TRBJ2-7	-	CASSWDPSGLAGGGYEQYF	TGCGCCAGCAGCTGGGACCCCTCGGGACTAGCGGGAGGGGGCTACGAGCAGTACTTC
16	TRBV6-5	-	TRBJ2-2	many	CASSYWWRPNTGELFF	TGTGCCAGCAGTTACTGGTGGAGGCCGAACACCGGGGAGCTGTTTTTT
14	TRBV11-2	-	TRBJ1-2	once	CASSSQVGAGGYTF	TGTGCCAGCAGCTCCCAGGTCGGGGCCGGTGGCTACACCTTC
14	TRBV29-1	-	TRBJ1-2	many	CSVEQSPGSYGYTF	TGCAGCGTTGAACAGTCCCCGGGGAGTTATGGCTACACCTTC
16	TRBV9	TRBD2	TRBJ2-1	many	CASSVGLGEGLNEQFF	TGTGCCAGCAGCGTAGGGTTGGGGGAGGGGCTCAATGAGCAGTTCTTC
16	TRBV15	-	TRBJ2-1	many	CATSRERGSSYNEQFF	TGTGCCACCAGCAGAGAGCGTGGGAGCTCCTACAATGAGCAGTTCTTC
14	TRBV5-1	TRBD1	TRBJ1-3	many	CASSLGTGGNTIYF	TGCGCCAGCAGCCTCGGGACAGGCGGAAACACCATATATTTT
16	TRBV5-1	-	TRBJ2-1	many	CASSLVTGTANNEQFF	TGCGCCAGCAGCTTGGTCACCGGGACCGCCAACAATGAGCAGTTCTTC
17	TRBV5-1	TRBD2	TRBJ2-1	many	CASSYFPGLAGVNEQFF	TGCGCCAGCAGCTATTTTCCGGGACTAGCGGGAGTGAATGAGCAGTTCTTC